Listed below are T cell receptor beta chains from one sample, sequenced in a study of identifying expanded T cells in peripheral blood. The assay was immunoSEQ multiplex PCR, and TCRdb's table has in-frame clones only and misses some. The sample shows more than 45,000 clones, around four fifths of them seen only once. The sequencing input was blood. The receptors were gathered from a person aged 18-70 years in good health. Both conserved end residues are part of each CDR3. The D gene is left open where the match is weak. Expanded clones get a size class; other rows say once, few or many, or leave the size out.

>NA|TRBJ1-4|TRBV7-2|NA
CASSSLGGVEKLFF
TGTGCCAGCAGCTCACTGGGGGGTGTTGAAAAACTGTTTTTT
>NA|TRBJ1-4|TRBV4-3|NA
CASSQQDSLATNEKLFF
TGCGCCAGCAGCCAACAGGACAGTCTAGCAACTAATGAAAAACTGTTTTTT
>NA|TRBJ1-1|TRBV29-1|NA
CSVVTPVYTEAFF
TGCAGCGTCGTTACGCCAGTCTACACTGAAGCTTTCTTT
>TRBD1|TRBJ1-1|TRBV5-4|NA
CASSSGQSSMNTEAFF
TGTGCCAGCAGCTCGGGACAGTCTTCCATGAACACTGAAGCTTTCTTT
>TRBD1|TRBJ2-1|TRBV9|NA
CASSRQGSSYNEQFF
TGTGCCAGCAGCCGACAGGGTAGCTCCTACAATGAGCAGTTCTTC
>TRBD1|TRBJ1-1|TRBV27|NA
CASSFRQGPTNTEAFF
TGTGCCAGCAGTTTCCGACAGGGCCCTACGAACACTGAAGCTTTCTTT
>NA|TRBJ1-1|TRBV18|NA
CASSPGPMNTEAFF
TGTGCCAGCTCACCGGGACCGATGAACACTGAAGCTTTCTTT
>NA|TRBJ2-6|TRBV7-6|NA
CASSQGSSGANVLTF
TGTGCCAGCAGCCAAGGGAGCTCTGGGGCCAACGTCCTGACTTTC
>NA|TRBJ1-2|TRBV27|NA
CASSRQAYYGYTF
TGTGCCAGCAGTAGACAGGCCTACTATGGCTACACCTTC
>NA|TRBJ1-1|TRBV6-1|NA
CASSGYEAFF
TGTGCCAGCAGTGGTTATGAAGCTTTCTTT
>NA|TRBJ1-2|TRBV2|NA
CARRGRGYTF
TGTGCCCGGAGGGGTCGAGGCTACACCTTC
>NA|TRBJ2-1|TRBV18|NA
CASSPFTGINEQFF
TGTGCCAGCTCCCCCTTTACAGGGATCAATGAGCAGTTCTTC
>TRBD1|TRBJ2-1|TRBV30|NA
CAGTGGSYNEQFF
TGTGCCGGGACAGGGGGCTCCTACAATGAGCAGTTCTTC
>TRBD1|TRBJ1-1|TRBV6-5|NA
CASSQGGTAYEAFF
TGTGCCAGCAGTCAAGGGGGGACAGCCTATGAAGCTTTCTTT
>TRBD1|TRBJ1-1|TRBV2|NA
CASIVGGTGENTEAFF
TGTGCCAGCATAGTCGGTGGGACAGGGGAGAACACTGAAGCTTTCTTT
>NA|TRBJ1-4|TRBV2|NA
CASSLRSTEANEKLFF
TGTGCCAGCAGCCTTCGTTCGACGGAAGCAAATGAAAAACTGTTTTTT
>NA|TRBJ1-4|TRBV27|NA
CASSSTQGTIEKLFF
TGTGCCAGCAGTTCCACACAGGGTACGATTGAAAAACTGTTTTTT
>TRBD2|TRBJ2-5|TRBV2|once
CASSAGTSGRGEETQYF
TGTGCCAGCAGCGCCGGGACTAGCGGGAGGGGAGAAGAGACCCAGTACTTC
>NA|TRBJ2-3|TRBV6-1|NA
CASSEAGGLVVYTQYF
TGTGCCAGCAGTGAAGCAGGGGGACTTGTCGTATATACGCAGTATTTT
>NA|TRBJ2-3|TRBV5-6|NA
CASSLGWGGLGHTQYF
TGTGCCAGCAGCTTGGGGTGGGGCGGTTTAGGTCATACGCAGTATTTT
>TRBD1|TRBJ2-1|TRBV7-9|NA
CASSFPGQGYNEQFF
TGTGCCAGCAGCTTTCCGGGACAGGGATACAATGAGCAGTTCTTC
>NA|TRBJ2-5|TRBV11-3|NA
CASSLGLRQETQYF
TGTGCCAGCAGCTTGGGCCTTCGACAAGAGACCCAGTACTTC
>TRBD2|TRBJ2-7|TRBV7-9|NA
CASSLRTSSYEQYF
TGTGCCAGCAGCTTAAGGACTAGCTCCTACGAGCAGTACTTC
>TRBD2|TRBJ2-5|TRBV7-7|NA
CASSSGLAMSETQYF
TGTGCCAGCAGCTCGGGACTAGCGATGTCAGAGACCCAGTACTTC
>NA|TRBJ1-5|TRBV19|NA
CASSPSLRGNQPQHF
TGTGCCAGTAGTCCAAGTTTGAGGGGCAATCAGCCCCAGCATTTT
>TRBD2|TRBJ2-1|TRBV5-4|NA
CASSRSGNYNEQFF
TGTGCCAGCAGCCGTAGCGGGAATTACAATGAGCAGTTCTTC
>TRBD2|TRBJ2-3|TRBV5-1|NA
CASTPSGLATDTQYF
TGCGCCAGCACCCCGTCAGGACTAGCGACAGATACGCAGTATTTT
>NA|TRBJ1-5|TRBV19|NA
CASSISTNQPQHF
TGTGCCAGTAGTATAAGCACCAATCAGCCCCAGCATTTT
>NA|TRBJ2-7|TRBV30|few
CAGQWGQPTYEQYF
TGTGCCGGGCAGTGGGGGCAACCGACCTACGAGCAGTACTTC
>TRBD1|TRBJ1-2|TRBV19|NA
CASKGETGTGLHYGYTF
TGTGCCAGTAAGGGTGAGACCGGGACAGGTCTACACTATGGCTACACCTTC
>TRBD1|TRBJ1-2|TRBV6-6|NA
CASRRDRANYGYTF
TGTGCCAGCAGGCGGGACAGGGCTAACTATGGCTACACCTTC
>NA|TRBJ1-2|TRBV12-1|few
CAKRKGRTHIYTF
TGTGCCAAAAGAAAGGGGCGGACGCACATTTACACCTTC
>TRBD1|TRBJ2-2|TRBV7-8|NA
CASSLALGQGTGELFF
TGTGCCAGCAGCTTGGCACTGGGACAGGGGACCGGGGAGCTGTTTTTT
>TRBD2|TRBJ2-1|TRBV2|NA
CASELAGYNEQFF
TGTGCCAGCGAGCTAGCGGGCTACAATGAGCAGTTCTTC
>NA|TRBJ1-1|TRBV6-6|NA
CASSYSSDSTEAFF
TGTGCCAGCAGTTACTCATCAGACAGCACTGAAGCTTTCTTT
>NA|TRBJ2-7|TRBV11-3|NA
CASSFTSSYEQYF
TGTGCCAGCAGCTTTACTAGCTCCTACGAGCAGTACTTC
>TRBD1|TRBJ2-1|TRBV9|NA
CASSVGPKGGENEQFF
TGTGCCAGCAGCGTAGGTCCGAAAGGGGGCGAAAATGAGCAGTTCTTC
>NA|TRBJ1-5|TRBV6-5|NA
CASSLRPLGGQPQHF
TGTGCCAGCAGCCTCAGGCCCCTCGGAGGCCAGCCCCAGCATTTT
>NA|TRBJ2-5|TRBV5-4|NA
CASSLRETQYF
TGTGCCAGCAGCCTCCGGGAGACCCAGTACTTC
>NA|TRBJ1-2|TRBV6-1|NA
CASSVGRLYGYTF
TGTGCCAGCAGCGTCGGACGGTTATATGGCTACACCTTC
>NA|TRBJ2-2|TRBV30|NA
CAWRPRKRNANTGELFF
TGTGCCTGGAGACCTCGGAAGAGGAATGCGAACACCGGGGAGCTGTTTTTT
>NA|TRBJ2-4|TRBV7-8|NA
CASSLAKKNIQYF
TGTGCCAGCAGCTTGGCTAAAAAAAACATTCAGTACTTC
>TRBD2|TRBJ2-1|TRBV2|NA
CACKLAGGSYEQFF
TGTGCCTGCAAACTAGCGGGGGGTTCGTATGAGCAGTTCTTC
>NA|TRBJ2-7|TRBV5-1|NA
CASSPEVWAGTYEQYF
TGCGCCAGCAGCCCGGAGGTTTGGGCAGGGACCTACGAGCAGTACTTC
>NA|TRBJ2-5|TRBV29-1|NA
CSASREGETQYF
TGCAGCGCGAGTCGGGAAGGGGAGACCCAGTACTTC
>NA|TRBJ1-2|TRBV29-1|NA
CSVEVGLSGYTF
TGCAGCGTTGAAGTGGGGCTCAGTGGCTACACCTTC
>NA|TRBJ2-1|TRBV7-2|NA
CASSLAIVYSEQFF
TGTGCCAGCAGCTTAGCGATAGTTTACTCTGAGCAGTTCTTC
>NA|TRBJ2-7|TRBV5-6|once
CASSALQGYEQYF
TGTGCCAGCAGCGCCTTGCAGGGGTACGAGCAGTACTTC
>TRBD2|TRBJ2-1|TRBV6-5|NA
CASSYGAGGQFF
TGTGCCAGCAGTTATGGAGCGGGGGGGCAGTTCTTC
>NA|TRBJ2-2|TRBV5-6|NA
CASSLRGYGEWELFF
TGTGCCAGCAGCCTCCGGGGGTATGGGGAATGGGAGCTGTTTTTT
>TRBD1|TRBJ2-5|TRBV6-1|NA
CASSEGRDRVLPMTQYF
TGTGCCAGCAGTGAAGGAAGAGACAGGGTTCTCCCTATGACCCAGTACTTC
>NA|TRBJ2-1|TRBV5-4|NA
CASSLDGGGEQFF
TGTGCCAGCAGCTTGGACGGGGGCGGTGAGCAGTTCTTC
>NA|TRBJ2-1|TRBV6-4|NA
CASLGGSNEQFF
TGTGCCAGTCTAGGGGGGTCCAATGAGCAGTTCTTC
>TRBD1|TRBJ2-7|TRBV10-2|NA
CASSDSGGQGFYEQYF
TGCGCCAGCAGTGATTCCGGGGGACAGGGGTTCTACGAGCAGTACTTC
>TRBD2|TRBJ2-3|TRBV11-3|NA
CASSRGLAGGQDTQYF
TGTGCCAGCAGCCGGGGACTAGCGGGAGGGCAAGATACGCAGTATTTT
>NA|TRBJ2-7|TRBV10-1|once
CASSERYEQYF
TGCGCCAGCAGCGAGAGATACGAGCAGTACTTC
>NA|TRBJ2-3|TRBV7-8|NA
CASSLILARTDTQYF
TGTGCCAGCAGCTTAATATTGGCGAGAACAGATACGCAGTATTTT
>NA|TRBJ1-4|TRBV27|NA
CASSLLRVFHEKLFF
TGTGCCAGCAGTTTATTAAGAGTTTTCCATGAAAAACTGTTTTTT
>NA|TRBJ1-1|TRBV7-2|NA
CASSSRPGGMNTEAFF
TGTGCCAGCAGCTCCCGGCCGGGGGGGATGAACACTGAAGCTTTCTTT